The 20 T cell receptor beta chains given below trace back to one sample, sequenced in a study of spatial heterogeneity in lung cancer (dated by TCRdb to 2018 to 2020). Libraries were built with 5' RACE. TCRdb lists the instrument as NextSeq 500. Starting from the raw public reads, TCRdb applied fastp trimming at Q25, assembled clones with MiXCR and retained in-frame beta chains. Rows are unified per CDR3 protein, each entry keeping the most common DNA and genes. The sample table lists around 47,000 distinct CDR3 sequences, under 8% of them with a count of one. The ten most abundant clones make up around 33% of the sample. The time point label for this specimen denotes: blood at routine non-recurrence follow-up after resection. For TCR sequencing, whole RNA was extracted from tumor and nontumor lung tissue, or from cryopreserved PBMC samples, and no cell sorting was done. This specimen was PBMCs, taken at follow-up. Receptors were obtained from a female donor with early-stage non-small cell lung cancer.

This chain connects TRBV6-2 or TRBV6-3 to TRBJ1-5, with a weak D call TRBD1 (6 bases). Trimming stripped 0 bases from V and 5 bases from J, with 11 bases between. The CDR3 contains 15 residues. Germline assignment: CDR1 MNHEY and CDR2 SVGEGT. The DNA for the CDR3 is TGTGCCAGCAGTTACTCAAGGAGGGGGGATCAGCCCCAGCATTTT. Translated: CASSYSRRGDQPQHF.

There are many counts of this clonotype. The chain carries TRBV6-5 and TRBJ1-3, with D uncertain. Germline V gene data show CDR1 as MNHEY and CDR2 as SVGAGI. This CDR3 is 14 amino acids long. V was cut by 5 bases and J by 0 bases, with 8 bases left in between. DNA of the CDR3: TGTGCCAGCAGTCAAGGGCACTCTGGAAACACCATATATTTT. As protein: CASSQGHSGNTIYF.

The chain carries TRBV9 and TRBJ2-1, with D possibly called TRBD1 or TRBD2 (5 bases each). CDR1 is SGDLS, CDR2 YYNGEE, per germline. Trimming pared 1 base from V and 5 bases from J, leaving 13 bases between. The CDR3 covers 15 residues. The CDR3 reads CASSVTGPPDNEQFF. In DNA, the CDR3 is TGTGCCAGCAGCGTAACGGGACCGCCTGACAATGAGCAGTTCTTC. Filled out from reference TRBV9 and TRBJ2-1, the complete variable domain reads DSGVTQTPKHLITATGQRVTLRCSPRSGDLSVYWYQQSLDQGLQFLIQYYNGEERAKGNILERFSAQQFPDLHSELNLSSLELGDSALYFCASSVTGPPDNEQFFGPGTRLTVL.

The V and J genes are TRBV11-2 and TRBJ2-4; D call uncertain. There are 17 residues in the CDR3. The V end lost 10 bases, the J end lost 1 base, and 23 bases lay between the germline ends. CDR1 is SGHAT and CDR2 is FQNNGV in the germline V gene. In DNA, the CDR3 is TGTGCCATCCCTAACCCCCCCCAGCCCGAGGCCAAAAACATTCAGTACTTC. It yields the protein CAIPNPPQPEAKNIQYF.

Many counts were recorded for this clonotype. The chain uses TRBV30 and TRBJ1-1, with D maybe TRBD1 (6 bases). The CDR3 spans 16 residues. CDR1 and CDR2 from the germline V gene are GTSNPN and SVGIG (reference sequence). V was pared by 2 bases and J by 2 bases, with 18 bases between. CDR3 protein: CAWSSPLQGLNTEAFF. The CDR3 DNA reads TGTGCCTGGAGTTCCCCTTTACAGGGTCTAAACACTGAAGCTTTCTTT.

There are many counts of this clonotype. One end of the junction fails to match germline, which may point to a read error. Here the CDR3 reads CASSPISGGTYNEQFF. CDR3 sequence (DNA): TGTGCTAGCAGCCCCATTAGCGGGGGAACGTACAATGAGCAGTTCTTC. The chain has TRBV7-7 and TRBJ2-1; 9 bases map to TRBD2. Germline-derived CDR1 and CDR2 are SSHAT and FNYEAQ (reference sequence). CDR3 length: 16 residues.

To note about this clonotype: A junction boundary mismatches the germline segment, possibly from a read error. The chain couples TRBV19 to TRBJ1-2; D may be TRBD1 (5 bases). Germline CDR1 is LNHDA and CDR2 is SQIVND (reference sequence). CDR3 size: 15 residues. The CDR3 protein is CPSSISGRVRYGYTF. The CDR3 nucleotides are TGTCCCAGTAGTATATCGGGCAGGGTGAGGTATGGCTACACCTTC.

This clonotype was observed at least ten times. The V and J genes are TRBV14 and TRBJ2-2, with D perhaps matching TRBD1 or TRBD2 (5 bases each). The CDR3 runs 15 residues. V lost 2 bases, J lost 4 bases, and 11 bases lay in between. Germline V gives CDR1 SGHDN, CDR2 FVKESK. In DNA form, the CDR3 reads TGTGCCAGCAGCCAACGGGACCGGGGCACCGGGGAGCTGTTTTTT. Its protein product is CASSQRDRGTGELFF. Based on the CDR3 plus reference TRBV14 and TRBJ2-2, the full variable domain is EAGVTQFPSHSVIEKGQTVTLRCDPISGHDNLYWYRRVMGKEIKFLLHFVKESKQDESGMPNNRFLAERTGGTYSTLKVQPAELEDSGVYFCASSQRDRGTGELFFGEGSRLTVL.

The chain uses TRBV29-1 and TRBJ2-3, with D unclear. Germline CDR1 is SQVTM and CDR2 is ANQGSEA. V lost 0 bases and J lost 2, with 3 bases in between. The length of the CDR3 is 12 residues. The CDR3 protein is CSVEEDTDTQYF. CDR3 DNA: TGCAGCGTTGAAGAAGACACAGATACGCAGTATTTT.

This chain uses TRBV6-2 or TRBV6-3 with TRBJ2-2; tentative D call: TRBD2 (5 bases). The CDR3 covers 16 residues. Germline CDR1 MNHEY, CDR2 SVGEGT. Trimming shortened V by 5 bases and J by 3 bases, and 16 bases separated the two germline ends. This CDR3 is CASSTLEGFHTGELFF. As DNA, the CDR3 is TGTGCCAGCAGTACCCTCGAGGGATTCCACACCGGGGAGCTGTTTTTT.

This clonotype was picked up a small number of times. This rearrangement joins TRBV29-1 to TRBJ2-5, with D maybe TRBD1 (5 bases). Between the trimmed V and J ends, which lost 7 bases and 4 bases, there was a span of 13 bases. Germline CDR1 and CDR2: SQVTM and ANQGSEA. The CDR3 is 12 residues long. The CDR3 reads CSGWQGVETQYF. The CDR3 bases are TGCAGCGGATGGCAGGGTGTAGAGACCCAGTACTTC.

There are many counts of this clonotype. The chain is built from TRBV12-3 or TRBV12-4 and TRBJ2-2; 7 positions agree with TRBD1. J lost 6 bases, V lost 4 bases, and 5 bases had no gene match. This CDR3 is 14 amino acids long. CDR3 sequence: CASSYTGVPGELFF. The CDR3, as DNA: TGTGCCAGCAGTTATACAGGGGTCCCCGGGGAGCTGTTTTTT.

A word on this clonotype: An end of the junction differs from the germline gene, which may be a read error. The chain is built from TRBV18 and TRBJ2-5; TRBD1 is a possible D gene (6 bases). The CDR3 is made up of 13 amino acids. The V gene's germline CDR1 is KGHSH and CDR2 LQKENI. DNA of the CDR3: TGTGTCAGCTCACTACAGGGCGAGGAGACCCAGTACTTC. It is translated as CVSSLQGEETQYF.

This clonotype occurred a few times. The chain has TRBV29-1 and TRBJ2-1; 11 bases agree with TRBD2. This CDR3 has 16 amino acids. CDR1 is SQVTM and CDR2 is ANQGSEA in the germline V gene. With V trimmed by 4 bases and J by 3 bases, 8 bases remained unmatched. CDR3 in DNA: TGCAGCGTTGCGGCTAGCGGGGGGCTAGGCTACAATGAGCAGTTCTTC. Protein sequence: CSVAASGGLGYNEQFF.

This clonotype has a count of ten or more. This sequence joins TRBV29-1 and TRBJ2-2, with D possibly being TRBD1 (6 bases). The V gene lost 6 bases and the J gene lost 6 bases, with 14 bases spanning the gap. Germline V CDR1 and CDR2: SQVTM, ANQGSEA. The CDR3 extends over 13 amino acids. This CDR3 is CSVSDRLSGELFF. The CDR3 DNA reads TGCAGCGTCTCGGACAGACTGTCCGGGGAGCTGTTTTTT.

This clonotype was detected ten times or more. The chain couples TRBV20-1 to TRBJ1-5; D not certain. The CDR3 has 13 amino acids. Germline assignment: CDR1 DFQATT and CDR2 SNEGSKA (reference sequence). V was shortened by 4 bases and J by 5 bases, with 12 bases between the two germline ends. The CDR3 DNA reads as TGCAGTGCTATAGAGGGCGCAGATCAGCCCCAGCATTTT. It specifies CSAIEGADQPQHF.

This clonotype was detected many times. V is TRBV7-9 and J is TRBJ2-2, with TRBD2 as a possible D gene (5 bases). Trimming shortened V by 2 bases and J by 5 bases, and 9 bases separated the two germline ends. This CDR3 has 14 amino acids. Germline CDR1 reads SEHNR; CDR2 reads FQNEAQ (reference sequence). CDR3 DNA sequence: TGTGCCAGCAGCTTACCTAGCCTTACCGGGGAGCTGTTTTTT. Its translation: CASSLPSLTGELFF.

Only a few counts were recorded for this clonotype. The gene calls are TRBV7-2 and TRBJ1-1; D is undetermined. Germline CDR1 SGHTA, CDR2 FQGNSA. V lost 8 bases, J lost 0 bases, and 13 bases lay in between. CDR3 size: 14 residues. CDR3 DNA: TGTGCCAGCCTCCCGGGCAGCTTGAACACTGAAGCTTTCTTT. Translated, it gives CASLPGSLNTEAFF.

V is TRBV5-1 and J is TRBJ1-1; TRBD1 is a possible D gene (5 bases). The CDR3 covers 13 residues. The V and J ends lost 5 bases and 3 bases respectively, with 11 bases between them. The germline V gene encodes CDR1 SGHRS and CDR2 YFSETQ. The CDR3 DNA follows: TGCGCCAGCAGTCTTAGGGGTTACACTGAAGCTTTCTTT. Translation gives CASSLRGYTEAFF.

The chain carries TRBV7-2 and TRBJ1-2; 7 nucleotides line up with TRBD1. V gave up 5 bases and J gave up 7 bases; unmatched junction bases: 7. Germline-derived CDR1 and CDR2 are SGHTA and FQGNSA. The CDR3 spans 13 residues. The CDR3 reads CASSPPGQSGYTF. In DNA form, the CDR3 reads TGTGCCAGCAGCCCACCGGGACAGTCTGGCTACACCTTC.